The entry that follows covers one TCR beta chain sequence. This clone's antigen is unknown. Base qualities were left out, and no much larger clone turns up one base away. TCRbeta CDR3 regions were amplified from genomic DNA using the immunoSEQ Assay, a bias-controlled multiplex PCR. In the authors' own workflow: The number of nucleated cells in each sample was estimated from the amplification of reference gene primers within the assay. To quantify the absolute abundance of each unique TCRbeta CDR3 rearrangement, sequence reads were collapsed and filtered. For each sample, productive Simpson clonality was calculated as the square root of Simpson's diversity index over productive rearrangements. TCRdb holds this immuneACCESS table with in-frame rearrangements only. Some clones are missing; in checked studies, unresolved V genes explain under half, and the rest has no known cause. V and J calls and clone size follow that table, whereas D and trimming were derived from the DNA. The sample has 55,000 to 60,000 clones on record, over 65% of them singletons. The ten biggest clones cover 4% to 5.5% of the sample.

The collaborating institutions used their own protocols to collect whole blood in K2EDTA tubes. Collaborator samples were shipped for TCRbeta analysis as frozen whole blood, isolated PBMCs, or DNA extracted from either sample type. The data originate from a study of blood T cell repertoires in COVID-19 (dated by TCRdb to 2020 to 2021). In terms of the full investigation: Collaborator samples came from the United States, Italy and Spain and covered acute and convalescent phases of COVID-19. The prospective study material was composed of cDNA or gDNA derived from T cells, B-cell-depleted T cells, or PBMCs. Subjects who had been exposed to COVID-19, were actively infected with it, or had recovered from it provided the deeply sampled blood TCRbeta repertoires that made up the dataset. The repertoires were released in a freely available public database intended as a resource for research on the immune response to SARS-CoV-2. The samples were drawn from the first 160 participants of the ongoing ImmuneRACE study and from 1,254 subjects provided by 6 global collaborators. Nearly every sample came with metadata listing a de-identified subject ID, COVID-19 status, age in years and sex. HLA class I and class II types, where available, came from metadata supplied by the sample provider rather than from assay-based typing. Study-wide findings and limitations: Clinical and demographic metadata were provided uncurated, with the amount varying by source and participant.

The sequence was collected from a man aged 40-50 years with active COVID-19. Sequenced sample: peripheral blood.

The nucleotide sequence is TGTGCCAGCAGTGAATTTCTTTCCTCTGGGGCCAACGTCCTGACTTTC. Its amino acids are CASSEFLSSGANVLTF. The chain links TRBV25-1 with TRBJ2-6; the D gene cannot be named for sure. V gives up 1 base and J gives up 0 bases, and the segment between their germline ends measures 7 bases. Including cysteine and phenylalanine, the CDR3 has 16 amino acids. Of the read, only the CDR3 DNA is kept; its 48 bases are in frame from base 1. The germline V gene specifies MGHDK as CDR1 and SYGVNS as CDR2.